This TCR beta chain came from a study of blood T cell repertoires in COVID-19 (dated by TCRdb to between 2020 and 2021). Context from the whole study: The collaborator samples originated in the United States, Italy and Spain and spanned the acute and convalescent phases of COVID-19. The repertoires were released in a freely available public database intended as a resource for research on the immune response to SARS-CoV-2. The sample metadata nearly always contained a de-identified subject ID, COVID-19 status, age in years and sex. Deeply sampled blood TCRbeta repertoires from subjects exposed to, actively infected with, or recovered from COVID-19 were included in the dataset. Samples were obtained from the ongoing ImmuneRACE study (first 160 participants) and from approximately 1,200 subjects provided by 6 global collaborators. The material from the prospective study consisted of cDNA or gDNA derived from T cells, B-cell-depleted T cells, or PBMCs. Where available, HLA class I and class II types were obtained from metadata supplied by the sample provider rather than from assay-based typing.

Findings and caveats that apply to the study as a whole: How much clinical and demographic metadata was included differed by source and by participant, and the metadata was provided uncurated.

TCRbeta CDR3 regions were amplified from genomic DNA by means of the immunoSEQ Assay, a bias-controlled multiplex PCR. The authors' pipeline ran thus. The number of nucleated cells in each sample was estimated by amplification of reference gene primers within the assay. Sequence reads were collapsed and filtered to measure the absolute abundance of every unique TCRbeta CDR3 rearrangement. For each sample, productive Simpson clonality was calculated by taking the square root of Simpson's diversity index across productive rearrangements. What TCRdb holds here is the immuneACCESS table cut down to in-frame rearrangements. Part of the clones is not present; checked against another copy, under half of the missing clones reflect an unresolved V gene, and the others are unexplained. D and trimming were read from the DNA, whereas the V and J calls and clone size are those reported in that table. The sample table contains 300,000 to 400,000 clones; only one count was recorded for about nine tenths of them. The ten largest make up roughly 6.3% of the sample.

Ends trimmed: V by 6 bases, J by 1 base; bases unmatched to a gene: 8. The CDR3, from cysteine to phenylalanine, totals 15 residues. Only CDR3 DNA is held: 45 bases, read in frame from base 1. CDR1 is given as SGHVS and CDR2 as FNYEAQ, both from the germline V gene. This clone has only a few counts. Its antigen remains unidentified. No base qualities exist here, and no much larger clone lies one base off it. At one collaborating source in Seattle, patients were enrolled during active infection and were followed longitudinally through the course of disease. The collaborating institutions used their own protocols to collect whole blood in K2EDTA tubes. Collaborator samples were shipped for TCRbeta analysis as frozen whole blood, isolated PBMCs, or DNA extracted from either sample type.

The V gene is TRBV7-6 and the J gene is TRBJ2-5; TRBD1 matches 7 bases in the middle. The specimen sequenced was peripheral blood. This clonotype originated in a woman aged 45 to 65 with COVID-19, enrolled during active disease. The nucleotide sequence is given as TGTGCCAGCAGGCCCGGGACAGAGTTCCAAGAGACCCAGTACTTC. It translates to CASRPGTEFQETQYF.